One and the same sample provided the 12 T cell receptor beta chains below, sequenced in a study of glioma-infiltrating T cells after dendritic cell vaccination. Stated time point: after dendritic cell vaccination, including at tumor progression/relapse. Profiled with immunoSEQ multiplex PCR; TCRdb holds only in-frame clones, not every one. The sample contains tens of thousands of clones, about 86% of which appear only once. Source: blood, taken after dendritic cell vaccination. These TCRs come from a human donor with glioblastoma.

This clone appeared once. This chain joins TRBV7-6 and TRBJ1-6; 7 bases are shared with TRBD1. V was clipped by 0 bases and J by 14 bases; unmatched bases: 4. This CDR3 region has 13 residues. In germline, CDR1 is SGHVS, CDR2 FNYEAQ. The CDR3 DNA reads as TGTGCCAGCAGCTTAGCAAGGGGGCAAACCCTCCACTTT. Its translation is CASSLARGQTLHF.

The V call is TRBV30, the J call TRBJ1-6; a possible D gene is TRBD1 (6 bases). There are 15 residues in the CDR3. The V gene's germline CDR1 is GTSNPN and CDR2 SVGIG (reference sequence). Trimming removed 2 bases from V and 10 bases from J, with 18 bases in between. The CDR3 protein is CAWSIPVGARSPLHF. The CDR3 nucleotides are TGTGCCTGGAGTATCCCCGTGGGGGCTCGATCACCCCTCCACTTT.

The chain carries TRBV11-3 and TRBJ1-1, with no clear D. The germline gives CDR1 SGHNT, CDR2 YENEEA. V was cut by 1 base and J by 0 bases, with 6 bases left in between. The CDR3 totals 14 residues. The CDR3 coding sequence is TGTGCCAGCAGCTTAGTAGCGGTGAACACTGAAGCTTTCTTT. Translating gives CASSLVAVNTEAFF.

J is TRBJ2-7 and V is TRBV27, with D possibly matching TRBD1 (6 bases). The CDR3 totals 15 residues. Trimming took off 5 bases at V and 0 bases at J, with 14 bases between the two ends. Germline CDR1 and CDR2: MNHEY and SMNVEV (reference sequence). This CDR3 is CASSVTGSYSYEQYF. CDR3 DNA: TGTGCCAGCAGTGTCACAGGGAGCTACTCCTACGAGCAGTACTTC.

The chain is built from TRBV2 and TRBJ2-5; 10 bases fit TRBD2. V lost 6 bases to trimming and J lost 4 bases; unmatched junction nucleotides: 11. Per the germline V gene, CDR1 is SNHLY and CDR2 is FYNNEI. This CDR3 contains 16 residues. CDR3: CASRPSGGALGETQYF. The CDR3 DNA reads TGTGCCAGCAGACCCAGCGGGGGGGCCTTAGGAGAGACCCAGTACTTC.

With respect to this clone: Within the sample, other DNA sequences also encode this same CDR3. The genes are TRBV5-1 and TRBJ2-7, with TRBD1 identical over 9 bases. Germline V gene sequence: CDR1 SGHRS, CDR2 YFSETQ. The V segment lost 0 bases and the J segment 2 bases; nucleotides outside the gene matches: 3. There are 15 residues in the CDR3. CDR3 in amino acids: CASSLGGTGTYEQYF. CDR3 nucleotide sequence: TGCGCCAGCAGCTTGGGCGGGACAGGGACCTACGAGCAGTACTTC.

The chain uses TRBV20-1 and TRBJ2-1, with 8 bases that match TRBD1. This CDR3 has 10 amino acids. V lost 6 bases to trimming and J lost 12 bases; unmatched junction nucleotides: 4. Germline values: CDR1 DFQATT, CDR2 SNEGSKA (reference sequence). The CDR3 loop is CSAGDRGQFF. For the CDR3, the DNA is TGCAGTGCCGGCGACAGGGGGCAGTTCTTC.

The chain employs TRBV5-1 and TRBJ2-5; unclear D gene. Germline CDR1 reads SGHRS; CDR2 reads YFSETQ. The length of the CDR3 is 12 residues. Trimming pared 0 bases from V and 3 bases from J, leaving 3 bases between. The CDR3 reads CASSLDKETQYF. Written as DNA, the CDR3 is TGCGCCAGCAGCTTGGACAAAGAGACCCAGTACTTC.

V and J are TRBV6-5 and TRBJ2-2, with 9 bases matching TRBD1. Germline V gives CDR1 MNHEY, CDR2 SVGAGI. V gave up 5 bases and J gave up 7 bases; unmatched junction bases: 8. The CDR3 runs to 15 residues. For the CDR3, the DNA is TGTGCCAGCAGTCTATCCGGGACAGGGTTCGGGGAGCTGTTTTTT. The encoded protein is CASSLSGTGFGELFF.

This clone occurred a few times. The chain is built from TRBV7-2 and TRBJ2-4, with a tentative D call TRBD1 (5 bases). CDR1 is SGHTA, CDR2 FQGNSA, per germline. V was clipped by 4 bases and J by 6 bases, with 22 bases between them. CDR3 size: 17 residues. The CDR3 DNA reads as TGTGCCAGCAGCTCCCTCAGGGTGGGTCGTGATGGAAACATTCAGTACTTC. Protein product: CASSSLRVGRDGNIQYF. The variable domain in full, with the rest retrieved from reference TRBV7-2 and TRBJ2-4, is GAGVSQSPSNKVTEKGKDVELRCDPISGHTALYWYRQSLGQGLEFLIYFQGNSAPDKSGLPSDRFSAERTGGSVSTLTIQRTQQEDSAVYLCASSSLRVGRDGNIQYFGAGTRLSVL.

This clone was detected only a few times. J is TRBJ1-6 and V is TRBV19; 8 nucleotides match TRBD1. Germline V CDR1 and CDR2: LNHDA, SQIVND (reference sequence). CDR3 length: 16 amino acids. The V segment lost 7 bases and the J segment 0 bases; nucleotides outside the gene matches: 5. The CDR3 is CASKDRGSSYNSPLHF. CDR3 DNA: TGTGCCAGTAAAGACAGGGGAAGCTCCTATAATTCACCCCTCCACTTT. Combining the CDR3 with reference TRBV19 and TRBJ1-6 gives the whole variable domain DGGITQSPKYLFRKEGQNVTLSCEQNLNHDAMYWYRQDPGQGLRLIYYSQIVNDFQKGDIAEGYSVSREKKESFPLTVTSAQKNPTAFYLCASKDRGSSYNSPLHFGNGTRLTVT.

About this clone itself: Other DNA sequences in the same sample also yield this CDR3. The chain employs TRBV5-6 and TRBJ1-1; 7 nucleotides line up with TRBD1. The CDR3 totals 14 residues. Losses at the gene ends were 0 bases for V and 3 bases for J; bases not matched to a gene: 2. Germline V lookup: CDR1 SGHDT, CDR2 YYEEEE. CDR3 protein: CASSLDRGHTEAFF. The CDR3 nucleotides are TGTGCCAGCAGCTTGGACAGGGGTCACACTGAAGCTTTCTTT.